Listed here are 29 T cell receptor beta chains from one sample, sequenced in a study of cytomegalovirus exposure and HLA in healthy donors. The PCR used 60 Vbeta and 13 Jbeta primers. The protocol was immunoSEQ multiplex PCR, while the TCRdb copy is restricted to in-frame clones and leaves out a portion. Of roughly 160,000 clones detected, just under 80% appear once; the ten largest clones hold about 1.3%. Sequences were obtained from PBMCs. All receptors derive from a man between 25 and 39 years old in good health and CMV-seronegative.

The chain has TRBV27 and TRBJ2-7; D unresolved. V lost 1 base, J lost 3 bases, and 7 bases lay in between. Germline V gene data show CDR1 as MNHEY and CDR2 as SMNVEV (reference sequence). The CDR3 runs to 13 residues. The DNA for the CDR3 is TGTGCCAGCAGTTTATATCACGGCTACGAGCAGTACTTC. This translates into CASSLYHGYEQYF.

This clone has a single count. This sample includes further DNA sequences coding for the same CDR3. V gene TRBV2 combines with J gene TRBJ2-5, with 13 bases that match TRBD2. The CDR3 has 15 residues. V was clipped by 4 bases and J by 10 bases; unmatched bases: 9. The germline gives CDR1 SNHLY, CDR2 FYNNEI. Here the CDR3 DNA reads TGTGCCAGCAGTGGGACTAGCGGGGGAATCGGAAGCCAGTACTTC. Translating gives CASSGTSGGIGSQYF.

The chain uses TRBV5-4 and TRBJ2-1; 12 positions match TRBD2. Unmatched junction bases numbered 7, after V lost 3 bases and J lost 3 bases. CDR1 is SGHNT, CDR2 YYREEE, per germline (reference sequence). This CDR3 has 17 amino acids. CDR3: CASSSSGRAFGYNEQFF. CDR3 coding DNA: TGTGCCAGCAGCTCTAGCGGGAGGGCATTCGGCTACAATGAGCAGTTCTTC.

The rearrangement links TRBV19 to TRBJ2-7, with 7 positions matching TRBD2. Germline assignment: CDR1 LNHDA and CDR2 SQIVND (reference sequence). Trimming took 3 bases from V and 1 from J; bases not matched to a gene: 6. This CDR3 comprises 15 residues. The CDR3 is CASSMLAGSSYEQYF. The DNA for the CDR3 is TGTGCCAGTAGTATGTTAGCGGGCTCTTCCTACGAGCAGTACTTC.

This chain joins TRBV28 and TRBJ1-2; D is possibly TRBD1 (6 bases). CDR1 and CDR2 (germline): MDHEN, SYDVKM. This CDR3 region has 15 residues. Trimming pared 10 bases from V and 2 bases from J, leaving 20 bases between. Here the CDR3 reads CATTPGPGANYGYTF. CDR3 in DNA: TGTGCCACCACCCCCGGCCCAGGGGCAAACTATGGCTACACCTTC.

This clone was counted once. DNA of the CDR3: TGTGCCTGGAATAGCGGGAGGGCGAACACCGGGGAGCTGTTTTTT. Amino acids: CAWNSGRANTGELFF. The chain recombines TRBV30 with TRBJ2-2; 11 positions match TRBD2. Germline trimming cut 4 bases from V and 0 bases from J; bases unmatched to any gene: 1. The germline V gene encodes CDR1 GTSNPN and CDR2 SVGIG (reference sequence). The CDR3 extends over 15 amino acids.

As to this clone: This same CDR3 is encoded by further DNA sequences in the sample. The CDR3 is CASSLFLQGQETQYF. The CDR3 DNA follows: TGCGCCAGCAGCTTGTTTTTACAGGGCCAAGAGACCCAGTACTTC. The chain employs TRBV5-1 and TRBJ2-5; weak D call: TRBD1 (6 bases). V dropped 1 base and J dropped 1 base, with 11 bases sitting between them. The CDR3 spans 15 residues. The germline CDR1 and CDR2 sequences are SGHRS and YFSETQ. Based on the CDR3 plus reference TRBV5-1 and TRBJ2-5, the full variable domain is KAGVTQTPRYLIKTRGQQVTLSCSPISGHRSVSWYQQTPGQGLQFLFEYFSETQRNKGNFPGRFSGRQFSNSRSEMNVSTLELGDSALYLCASSLFLQGQETQYFGPGTRLLVL.

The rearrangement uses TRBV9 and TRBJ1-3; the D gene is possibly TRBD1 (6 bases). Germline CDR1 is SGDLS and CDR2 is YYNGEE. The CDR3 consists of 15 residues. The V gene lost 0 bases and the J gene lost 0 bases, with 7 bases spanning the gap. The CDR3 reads CASSVEGGSGNTIYF. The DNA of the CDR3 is TGTGCCAGCAGCGTAGAAGGGGGCTCTGGAAACACCATATATTTT.

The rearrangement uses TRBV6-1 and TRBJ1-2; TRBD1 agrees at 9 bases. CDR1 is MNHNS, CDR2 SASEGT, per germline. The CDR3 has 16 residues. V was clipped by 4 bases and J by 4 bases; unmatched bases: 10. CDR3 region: CASSGWDREWVYGYTF. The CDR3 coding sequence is TGTGCCAGCAGTGGTTGGGACAGGGAATGGGTCTATGGCTACACCTTC.

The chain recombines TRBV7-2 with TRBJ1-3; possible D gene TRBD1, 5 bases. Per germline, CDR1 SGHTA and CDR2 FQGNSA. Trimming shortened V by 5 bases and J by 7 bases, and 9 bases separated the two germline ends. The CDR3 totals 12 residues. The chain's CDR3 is CASSRGGNTIYF. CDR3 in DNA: TGTGCCAGCAGCCGGGGGGGGAACACCATATATTTT.

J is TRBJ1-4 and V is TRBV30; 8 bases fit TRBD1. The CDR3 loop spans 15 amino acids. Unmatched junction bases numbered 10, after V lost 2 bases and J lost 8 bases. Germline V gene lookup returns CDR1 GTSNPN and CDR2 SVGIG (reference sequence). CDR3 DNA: TGTGCCTGGAGTTTCGGACAGGGTCGGAGGGAAAAACTGTTTTTT. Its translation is CAWSFGQGRREKLFF.

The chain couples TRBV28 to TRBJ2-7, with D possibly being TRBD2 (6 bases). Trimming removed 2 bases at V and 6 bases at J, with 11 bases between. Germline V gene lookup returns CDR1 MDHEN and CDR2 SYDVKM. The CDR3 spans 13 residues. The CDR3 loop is CASSLIGSGEQYF. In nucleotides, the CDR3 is TGTGCCAGCAGTTTAATCGGGAGCGGCGAGCAGTACTTC.

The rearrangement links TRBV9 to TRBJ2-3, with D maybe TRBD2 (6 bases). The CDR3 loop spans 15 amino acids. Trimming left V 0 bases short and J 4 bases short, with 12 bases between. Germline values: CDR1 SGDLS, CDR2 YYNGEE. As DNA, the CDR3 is TGTGCCAGCAGCGTAGCCGGGAGTTGGGCAGATACGCAGTATTTT. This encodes CASSVAGSWADTQYF.

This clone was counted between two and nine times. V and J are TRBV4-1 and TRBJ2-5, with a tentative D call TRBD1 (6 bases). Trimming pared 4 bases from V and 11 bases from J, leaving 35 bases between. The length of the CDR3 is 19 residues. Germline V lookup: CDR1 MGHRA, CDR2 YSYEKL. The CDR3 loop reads CASSPMDRLTSYEKPPQYF. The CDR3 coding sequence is TGCGCCAGCAGCCCAATGGACAGACTAACCTCCTACGAGAAGCCCCCGCAGTACTTC.

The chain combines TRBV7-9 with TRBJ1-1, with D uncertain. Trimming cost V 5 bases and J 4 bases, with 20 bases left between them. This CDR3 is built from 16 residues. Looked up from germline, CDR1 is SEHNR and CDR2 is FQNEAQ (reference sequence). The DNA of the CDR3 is TGTGCCAGCAGCCGGCGAGGAGGGTTATCGTCCACTGAAGCTTTCTTT. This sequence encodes CASSRRGGLSSTEAFF.

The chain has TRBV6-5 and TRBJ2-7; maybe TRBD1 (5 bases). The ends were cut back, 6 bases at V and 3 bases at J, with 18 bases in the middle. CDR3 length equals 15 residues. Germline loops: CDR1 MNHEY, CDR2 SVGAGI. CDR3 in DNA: TGTGCCAGCAGACCCCCAGGGCCTGCTTACTACGAGCAGTACTTC. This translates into CASRPPGPAYYEQYF.

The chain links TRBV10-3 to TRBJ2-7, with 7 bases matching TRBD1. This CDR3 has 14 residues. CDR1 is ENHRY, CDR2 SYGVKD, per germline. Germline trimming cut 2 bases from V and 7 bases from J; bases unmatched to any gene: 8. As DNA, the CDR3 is TGTGCCATCAGTGAGATAACCGGGACAGAAGAGCAGTACTTC. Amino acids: CAISEITGTEEQYF.

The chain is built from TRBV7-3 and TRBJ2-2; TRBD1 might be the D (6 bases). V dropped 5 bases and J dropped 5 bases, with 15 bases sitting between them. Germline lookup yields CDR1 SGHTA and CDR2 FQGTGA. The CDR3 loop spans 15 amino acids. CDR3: CASSNSGAGTGELFF. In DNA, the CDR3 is TGTGCCAGCAGCAATTCAGGGGCAGGGACCGGGGAGCTGTTTTTT. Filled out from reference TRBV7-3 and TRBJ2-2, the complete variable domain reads GAGVSQTPSNKVTEKGKYVELRCDPISGHTALYWYRQSLGQGPEFLIYFQGTGAADDSGLPNDRFFAVRPEGSVSTLKIQRTERGDSAVYLCASSNSGAGTGELFFGEGSRLTVL.

The CDR3 DNA follows: TGCGCCAGCAGCCACGTAGCGGGGGGGCAAGAGACCCAGTACTTC. Translated, it gives CASSHVAGGQETQYF. This rearrangement joins TRBV4-3 to TRBJ2-5; 11 bases are shared with TRBD2. J lost 2 bases, V lost 3 bases, and 2 bases had no gene match. Germline CDR1 reads LGHNA; CDR2 reads YSLEER. The CDR3 extends over 15 amino acids.

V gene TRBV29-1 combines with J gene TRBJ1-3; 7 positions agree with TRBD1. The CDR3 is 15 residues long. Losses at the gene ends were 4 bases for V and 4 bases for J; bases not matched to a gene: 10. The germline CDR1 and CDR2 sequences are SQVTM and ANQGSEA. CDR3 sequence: CSVAEGQIKGNTIYF. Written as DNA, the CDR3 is TGCAGCGTTGCCGAGGGACAGATTAAAGGAAACACCATATATTTT.

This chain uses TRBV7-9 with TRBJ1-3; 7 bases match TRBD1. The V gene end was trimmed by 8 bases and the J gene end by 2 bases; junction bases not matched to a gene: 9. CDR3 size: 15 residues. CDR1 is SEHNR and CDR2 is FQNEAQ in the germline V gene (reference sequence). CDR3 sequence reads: CASPDRERAGNTIYF. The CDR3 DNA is TGTGCCAGCCCCGACAGGGAAAGGGCTGGAAACACCATATATTTT.

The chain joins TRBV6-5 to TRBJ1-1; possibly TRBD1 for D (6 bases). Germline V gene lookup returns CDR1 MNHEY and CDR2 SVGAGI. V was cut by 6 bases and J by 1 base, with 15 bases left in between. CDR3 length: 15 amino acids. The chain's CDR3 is CASRSGGKGNTEAFF. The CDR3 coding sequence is TGTGCCAGCAGATCGGGGGGCAAGGGGAACACTGAAGCTTTCTTT.

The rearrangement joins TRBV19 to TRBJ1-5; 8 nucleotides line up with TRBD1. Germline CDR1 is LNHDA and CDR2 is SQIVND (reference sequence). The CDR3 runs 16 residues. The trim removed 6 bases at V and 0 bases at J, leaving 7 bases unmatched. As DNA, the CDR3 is TGTGCCAGTAGCCGAGGACAGGGATATAGCAATCAGCCCCAGCATTTT. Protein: CASSRGQGYSNQPQHF. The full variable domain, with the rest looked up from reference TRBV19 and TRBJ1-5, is DGGITQSPKYLFRKEGQNVTLSCEQNLNHDAMYWYRQDPGQGLRLIYYSQIVNDFQKGDIAEGYSVSREKKESFPLTVTSAQKNPTAFYLCASSRGQGYSNQPQHFGDGTRLSIL.

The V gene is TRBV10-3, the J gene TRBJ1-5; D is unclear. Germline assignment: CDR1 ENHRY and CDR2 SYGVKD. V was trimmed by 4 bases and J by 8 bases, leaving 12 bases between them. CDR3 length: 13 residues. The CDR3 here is CAISVSRQEPQHF. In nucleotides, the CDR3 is TGTGCCATCAGTGTGAGCCGCCAGGAGCCCCAGCATTTT.

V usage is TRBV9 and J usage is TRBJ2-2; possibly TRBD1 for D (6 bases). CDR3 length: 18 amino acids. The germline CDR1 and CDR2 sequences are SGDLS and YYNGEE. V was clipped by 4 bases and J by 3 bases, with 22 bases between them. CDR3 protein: CASSPTPLVQGYTGELFF. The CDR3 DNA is TGTGCCAGCAGCCCGACCCCCTTAGTACAGGGCTACACCGGGGAGCTGTTTTTT.

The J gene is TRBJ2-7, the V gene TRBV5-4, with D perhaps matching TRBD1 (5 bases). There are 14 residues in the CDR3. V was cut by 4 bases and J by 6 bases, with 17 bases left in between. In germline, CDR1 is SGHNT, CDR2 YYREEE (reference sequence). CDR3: CASSHIQGWGEQYF. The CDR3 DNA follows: TGTGCCAGCAGCCACATCCAGGGTTGGGGCGAGCAGTACTTC.

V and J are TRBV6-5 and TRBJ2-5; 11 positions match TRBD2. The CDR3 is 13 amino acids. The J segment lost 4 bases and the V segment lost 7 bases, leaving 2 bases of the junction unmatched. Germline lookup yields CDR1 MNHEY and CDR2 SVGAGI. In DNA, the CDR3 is TGTGCCAGCACCACTAGCGGGGGAGAGACCCAGTACTTC. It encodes CASTTSGGETQYF.

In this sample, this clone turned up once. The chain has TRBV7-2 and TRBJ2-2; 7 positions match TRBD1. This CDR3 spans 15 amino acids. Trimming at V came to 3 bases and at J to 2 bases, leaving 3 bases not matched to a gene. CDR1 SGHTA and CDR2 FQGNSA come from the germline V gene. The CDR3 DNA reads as TGTGCCAGCAGCTTCGGGACAGTTAACACCGGGGAGCTGTTTTTT. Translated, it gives CASSFGTVNTGELFF.

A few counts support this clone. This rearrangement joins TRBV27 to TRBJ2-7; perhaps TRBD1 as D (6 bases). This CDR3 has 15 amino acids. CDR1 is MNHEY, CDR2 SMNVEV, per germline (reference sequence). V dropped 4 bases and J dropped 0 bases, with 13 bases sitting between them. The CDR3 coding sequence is TGTGCCAGCAGTTCCTCCGGGACACCCTCCTACGAGCAGTACTTC. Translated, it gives CASSSSGTPSYEQYF.